The 25 T cell receptor beta chains in this list originate from one sample, sequenced in a study of read filtering for tumor transcriptome and immune sequencing. From around 440 ng of RNA, a library with molecular barcoded alpha/delta and beta/gamma adaptors was made. TCRdb redid the calling of the reads with MiXCR, one entry per CDR3 protein. The data show tens of thousands of distinct CDR3 sequences, around a sixth seen once. The sample was a population of CD138-negative cells sorted from bone marrow. Receptors were obtained from a donor over 35 with multiple myeloma.

Sample share makes this clonotype medium-sized. The chain employs TRBV6-5 and TRBJ2-7; D is perhaps TRBD1 or TRBD2 (6 bases each). Between the trimmed V and J ends, which lost 0 bases and 0 bases, there was a span of 9 bases. The CDR3 runs to 15 residues. CDR1 and CDR2 (germline): MNHEY, SVGAGI. Here the CDR3 DNA reads TGTGCCAGCAGTTACTCGCGGGACACCTCCTACGAGCAGTACTTC. This encodes CASSYSRDTSYEQYF.

This clonotype was counted at least ten times. This rearrangement joins TRBV6-4 to TRBJ2-3, with TRBD2 identical over 8 bases. J lost 2 bases, V lost 6 bases, and 1 base had no gene match. The CDR3 is made up of 13 amino acids. CDR1 and CDR2 from the germline V gene are MRHNA and SNTAGT. CDR3 sequence: CASSGGATDTQYF. CDR3 bases: TGTGCCAGCAGCGGGGGGGCCACAGATACGCAGTATTTT.

This clonotype has a count of ten or more. The chain is built from TRBV6-6 and TRBJ2-6; D gene unclear. Germline V CDR1 and CDR2: MNHNY, SVGAGI (reference sequence). V was clipped by 2 bases and J by 4 bases, with 0 bases between them. CDR3 size: 12 residues. CDR3: CASSYGANVLTF. The CDR3 coding sequence is TGTGCCAGCAGTTACGGGGCCAACGTCCTGACTTTC.

This clonotype was found a few times. The V call is TRBV7-9, the J call TRBJ1-6; unclear D gene. The CDR3 is 13 amino acids. Per germline, CDR1 SEHNR and CDR2 FQNEAQ (reference sequence). The germline V and J ends were trimmed by 8 bases and 10 bases, with 15 bases remaining between them. CDR3 region: CASCPVSGSPLHF. The CDR3 DNA reads TGTGCCAGCTGCCCGGTATCGGGGTCACCCCTCCACTTT.

This clonotype was seen at least ten times. The CDR3 DNA follows: TGTGCCACCAGATCGGGGACAGCCCAAGAGACCCAGTACTTC. This translates into CATRSGTAQETQYF. The chain carries TRBV24-1 and TRBJ2-5; 7 bases fit TRBD1. The V gene end was trimmed by 7 bases and the J gene end by 1 base; junction bases not matched to a gene: 5. The length of the CDR3 is 14 residues. Germline V CDR1 and CDR2: KGHDR, SFDVKD.

As regards this clonotype: At one end, the junction sequence differs from germline, possibly due to a read error. This sequence joins TRBV10-1 and TRBJ2-7, with no clear D. This CDR3 contains 15 residues. Per the germline V gene, CDR1 is WNHNN and CDR2 is SYGVQD (reference sequence). Here the CDR3 reads CASSGYRDSSYEQCF. The CDR3 coding sequence is TGCGCCAGCAGTGGCTACCGAGACTCCTCCTACGAGCAGTGCTTC.

Note on this clonotype: A much larger clone lies a single base off, so this may be a read error. J is TRBJ2-1 and V is TRBV24-1, with 11 nucleotides matching TRBD2. Germline-derived CDR1 and CDR2 are KGHDR and SFDVKD. CDR3 size: 17 residues. The CDR3 nucleotides read TGTACCACTCAAAGGACTAGCGGGTTCAGCTCCTACAATGAGCAGTTCTTC. This gives the protein CTTQRTSGFSSYNEQFF.

As for this clonotype: Being one base from a much bigger clone, this may be a read error. The chain recombines TRBV6-5 with TRBJ2-7; maybe TRBD2 (7 bases). The germline V gene encodes CDR1 MNHEY and CDR2 SVGAGI. The CDR3 extends over 15 amino acids. CDR3 region: CASSPTGGPTYERYF. CDR3 in DNA: TGTGCCAGCAGCCCCACCGGGGGGCCAACCTACGAGCGGTACTTC.

In regard to this clonotype: A far larger clone lies a single base away; this is likely a read error. The rearrangement joins TRBV11-2 to TRBJ2-6; D ambiguous. V was shortened by 4 bases and J by 3 bases, with 7 bases between the two germline ends. Germline loops: CDR1 SGHAT, CDR2 FQNNGV. This CDR3 has 14 residues. For the CDR3, the DNA is TGTGCCAGCAGCTCCGACTTTGGGGCCAACGTCCTGACTTTC. Translating it yields CASSSDFGANVLTF.

The J gene is TRBJ2-3, the V gene TRBV14; D is undetermined. CDR3 size: 13 residues. The germline CDR1 and CDR2 sequences are SGHDN and FVKESK. V dropped 0 bases and J dropped 6 bases, with 7 bases sitting between them. The CDR3 spells CASSQDPADTQYF. The CDR3 DNA is TGTGCCAGCAGCCAAGATCCGGCGGATACGCAGTATTTT.

This clonotype was recorded many times. The chain uses TRBV14 and TRBJ1-1, with D unresolved. Trimming removed 5 bases from V and 0 bases from J, with 7 bases in between. This CDR3 is 13 amino acids long. The germline V gene has CDR1 SGHDN and CDR2 FVKESK. This chain's CDR3 is CASSGLMNTEAFF. In nucleotides, the CDR3 is TGTGCCAGCAGCGGACTAATGAACACTGAAGCTTTCTTT.

This clonotype was counted ten times or more. The chain employs TRBV21-1 and TRBJ2-5; TRBD1, the D gene given by the table, was not confirmed from the DNA. TRBV21-1 represents a pseudogene. The CDR3 contains 18 residues. The CDR3 nucleotides are TGTGCCAGCAGACCCAGAGGAAACAGGGGGTCTCCGGAAGAGACCCAGTACTTC. It specifies CASRPRGNRGSPEETQYF.

The table lists this clonotype with many counts. This chain links TRBV20-1 with TRBJ2-4; no firm D call. CDR3 size: 13 residues. The V end lost 7 bases, the J end lost 0 bases, and 10 bases lay between the germline ends. Per germline, CDR1 DFQATT and CDR2 SNEGSKA (reference sequence). In DNA form, the CDR3 reads TGCAGTGGACCCCCCATAGCCAAAAACATTCAGTACTTC. As protein: CSGPPIAKNIQYF.

Regarding this clonotype: As the CDR3 is not closed by the conserved phenylalanine or tryptophan, this likely results from a read error. The V gene is TRBV6-1, the J gene TRBJ2-5; D is possibly TRBD1 (5 bases). The V gene lost 4 bases and the J gene lost 7 bases, with 10 bases spanning the gap. This CDR3 is 12 amino acids long. Germline V gene sequence: CDR1 MNHNS, CDR2 SASEGT. The CDR3 protein is CASSALQGTQYS. The CDR3 nucleotides read TGTGCCAGCAGTGCCCTTCAGGGGACCCAGTACTCC.

This clonotype showed up just a few times. The chain carries TRBV20-1 and TRBJ2-4; 8 nucleotides line up with TRBD1. The ends lost 8 bases at V and 5 bases at J; junction bases unmatched: 11. CDR3 length equals 14 residues. Germline V gene lookup returns CDR1 DFQATT and CDR2 SNEGSKA (reference sequence). CDR3 DNA: TGCAGTACCGGGACAGGTGGGCGTCAAAACATTCAGTACTTC. Amino acid sequence: CSTGTGGRQNIQYF.

This clonotype showed up many times. This sequence joins TRBV4-2 and TRBJ2-7; TRBD1 might be the D (6 bases). Trimming removed 0 bases from V and 3 bases from J, with 12 bases in between. Germline lookup yields CDR1 LGHNA and CDR2 YNFKEQ. CDR3 length: 15 amino acids. The DNA for the CDR3 is TGTGCCAGCAGCCAAGATGGCAGGGGCTACTACGAGCAGTACTTC. Protein: CASSQDGRGYYEQYF.

This chain links TRBV25-1 with TRBJ2-7; D call uncertain. Trimming removed 6 bases at V and 0 bases at J, with 9 bases between. This CDR3 is 13 amino acids long. From germline, CDR1 is MGHDK and CDR2 SYGVNS. This CDR3 reads CASSDDLSYEQYF. The CDR3 region has the DNA TGTGCCAGCAGCGATGACCTCTCCTACGAGCAGTACTTC.

Of note for this clonotype: Just one base apart from a much larger clone, this may be a read error. The chain is built from TRBV20-1 and TRBJ1-4; D unresolved. This CDR3 contains 17 residues. Germline CDR1 is DFQATT and CDR2 is SNEGSKA (reference sequence). CDR3 coding DNA: TGCAGTGCTAGAGAACCCAGTGTTTGGGCAGGAAATGAAAAACTGCTTTTT. Translating it yields CSAREPSVWAGNEKLLF.

In this sample, this clonotype turned up a few times. V and J are TRBV9 and TRBJ2-5, with D possibly being TRBD2 (6 bases). This CDR3 comprises 14 residues. V was pared by 4 bases and J by 7 bases, with 17 bases between. Per germline, CDR1 SGDLS and CDR2 YYNGEE. CDR3 amino acids: CASSYDQRVGTQYF. The DNA for the CDR3 is TGTGCCAGCAGCTATGATCAGCGGGTGGGGACCCAGTACTTC.

This chain links TRBV28 with TRBJ2-5; 7 nucleotides line up with TRBD2. The CDR3 consists of 15 residues. With V trimmed by 6 bases and J by 5 bases, 12 bases remained unmatched. Germline loops: CDR1 MDHEN, CDR2 SYDVKM. The CDR3 spells CASSSRLAGDETQYF. The DNA for the CDR3 is TGTGCCAGCAGCTCTCGACTGGCGGGGGACGAGACCCAGTACTTC.

The sample holds many counts of this clonotype. The chain recombines TRBV20-1 with TRBJ2-1, with 9 bases aligning to TRBD2. The V gene end was trimmed by 6 bases and the J gene end by 4 bases; junction bases not matched to a gene: 10. Germline CDR1 is DFQATT and CDR2 is SNEGSKA (reference sequence). This CDR3 contains 15 residues. Here the CDR3 DNA reads TGCAGTGCCCGAGCGGCAGCGGGAGGATACAATGAGCAGTTCTTC. This gives the protein CSARAAAGGYNEQFF.

This clonotype was detected ten times or more. This rearrangement joins TRBV20-1 to TRBJ2-3; 8 bases align to TRBD2. Germline assignment: CDR1 DFQATT and CDR2 SNEGSKA (reference sequence). The CDR3 sequence is 18 residues long. V lost 6 bases and J lost 1; bases outside the gene matches: 18. The DNA of the CDR3 is TGCAGTGCAGAATCGGGGGGGGGCCTAACCCCCGGCACAGATACGCAGTATTTT. Translating gives CSAESGGGLTPGTDTQYF.

This clonotype was seen many times. The chain links TRBV20-1 to TRBJ2-5; TRBD2 matches 11 bases. There are 14 residues in the CDR3. Germline V lookup: CDR1 DFQATT, CDR2 SNEGSKA (reference sequence). The V gene end was trimmed by 6 bases and the J gene end by 5 bases; junction bases not matched to a gene: 8. CDR3: CSARTSGGLETQYF. The CDR3 DNA reads TGCAGTGCCCGAACTAGCGGGGGATTGGAGACCCAGTACTTC.

This clonotype has a count of ten or more. The rearrangement uses TRBV6-5 and TRBJ2-2; D not resolved. Trimming cost V 8 bases and J 7 bases, with 8 bases left between them. Germline V CDR1 and CDR2: MNHEY, SVGAGI. The CDR3 contains 11 residues. The CDR3: CASSTFGELFF. CDR3 nucleotide sequence: TGTGCCAGCTCTACGTTCGGGGAGCTGTTTTTT.

This clonotype was detected many times. This chain links TRBV10-3 with TRBJ2-3; 10 nucleotides agree with TRBD1. This CDR3 is built from 15 residues. The V gene's germline CDR1 is ENHRY and CDR2 SYGVKD. Losses at the gene ends were 2 bases for V and 6 bases for J; bases not matched to a gene: 5. The CDR3 sequence: CAISEMTGGDDTQYF. The CDR3 DNA is TGTGCCATCAGTGAGATGACAGGGGGCGATGATACGCAGTATTTT.